The 10 T cell receptor beta chains below all came from one sample that was sequenced in a study of T cells after yellow fever vaccination. Via MiXCR, TCRdb re-called the 5' RACE reads, giving one row per CDR3 protein. The sample shows roughly 520,000 distinct CDR3 sequences, 21% of them seen only once. Sequenced here: PBMCs, sampled around 3 weeks after the first yellow fever vaccination. These receptors were taken from a man between 18 and 29 years old who received the YFV17D yellow fever vaccine.

The CDR3 DNA sequence: TGTGCCAGCAGCCAAGAGCCTAGCTCCCACGAGCAGTACGTC. Residues: CASSQEPSSHEQYV. V usage is TRBV3-1 and J usage is TRBJ2-7; weak D call: TRBD2 (5 bases). This CDR3 has 14 residues. In germline, CDR1 is LGHDT, CDR2 YNNKEL (reference sequence).

This clonotype was picked up many times. The V and J genes are TRBV3-1 and TRBJ2-3; the D is unclear. This CDR3 spans 12 amino acids. Trimming took 5 bases from V and 2 from J, leaving 5 bases between them. Germline V gene sequence: CDR1 LGHDT, CDR2 YNNKEL (reference sequence). CDR3 in DNA: TGTGCCAGCAGCTTTAACACAGATACGCAGTATTTT. Translated, it gives CASSFNTDTQYF.

This clonotype was counted between two and nine times. This sequence joins TRBV5-1 and TRBJ2-1; D unresolved. This CDR3 spans 15 amino acids. Germline assignment: CDR1 SGHRS and CDR2 YFSETQ. With 0 bases removed from V and 1 base from J, the gap between germline ends came to 8 bases. The CDR3 DNA reads TGCGCCAGCAGCTTGGAAGGCGAATCCTACAATGAGCAGTTCTTC. This codes for CASSLEGESYNEQFF.

The chain recombines TRBV6-5 with TRBJ1-2, with D possibly TRBD1 on 6 matching bases. CDR1 and CDR2 (germline): MNHEY, SVGAGI. V was clipped by 4 bases and J by 8 bases, with 17 bases between them. The CDR3 covers 14 residues. The CDR3: CASSSGYQGKGYTF. The CDR3 nucleotides are TGTGCCAGCAGTTCCGGGTACCAGGGGAAAGGCTACACCTTC.

This chain connects TRBV27 to TRBJ1-1, with D uncertain. The CDR3 sequence is 13 residues long. Deletions cut 6 bases from V and 1 base from J, with 9 bases between. Germline V CDR1 and CDR2: MNHEY, SMNVEV (reference sequence). CDR3 sequence reads: CASRRRANTEAFF. DNA for the CDR3: TGTGCCAGCAGGCGTCGGGCGAACACTGAAGCTTTCTTT.

This clonotype has just a few counts. The chain employs TRBV7-9 and TRBJ1-2; D possibly corresponds to TRBD1 (5 bases). Between the trimmed V and J ends, which lost 3 bases and 7 bases, there was a span of 12 bases. The length of the CDR3 is 13 residues. Germline CDR1 SEHNR, CDR2 FQNEAQ (reference sequence). As DNA, the CDR3 is TGTGCCAGCAGCTTCACACAGGCCCCTGGCTACACCTTC. Protein product: CASSFTQAPGYTF.

This clonotype came up a few times. The chain joins TRBV20-1 to TRBJ2-3; TRBD2 matches at 8 bases. The CDR3 has 16 residues. V lost 6 bases to trimming and J lost 2 bases; unmatched junction nucleotides: 13. Germline lookup yields CDR1 DFQATT and CDR2 SNEGSKA (reference sequence). CDR3 region: CSANDVRAGATDTQYF. In DNA form, the CDR3 reads TGCAGTGCCAACGACGTTAGAGCGGGGGCCACAGATACGCAGTATTTT.

The V and J genes are TRBV3-1 and TRBJ2-4, with D tentatively TRBD2 (7 bases). The CDR3 totals 17 residues. Between the trimmed V and J ends, which lost 0 bases and 5 bases, there was a span of 17 bases. Germline CDR1 LGHDT, CDR2 YNNKEL (reference sequence). CDR3 sequence: CASSQDPGRGGQNIQYF. Written as DNA, the CDR3 is TGTGCCAGCAGCCAAGATCCGGGGAGGGGGGGCCAAAACATTCAGTACTTC.

This chain connects TRBV3-1 to TRBJ1-2; 7 positions agree with TRBD1. The CDR3 is made up of 19 amino acids. Per the germline V gene, CDR1 is LGHDT and CDR2 is YNNKEL (reference sequence). V shed 4 bases and J 4 bases; nucleotides not matched to a gene: 21. CDR3 sequence (DNA): TGTGCCAGCAGCCCAGGATCTTGGCATCGGACAGGCCGCCGCTATGGCTACACCTTC. Translated, it gives CASSPGSWHRTGRRYGYTF. The full variable domain, in which reference TRBV3-1 and TRBJ1-2 provide the parts outside the CDR3, is DTAVSQTPKYLVTQMGNDKSIKCEQNLGHDTMYWYKQDSKKFLKIMFSYNNKELIINETVPNRFSPKSPDKAHLNLHINSLELGDSAVYFCASSPGSWHRTGRRYGYTFGSGTRLTVV.

In the case of this clonotype: A read error may account for a junction end that differs from germline. The chain couples TRBV18 to TRBJ2-5, with 10 bases that match TRBD2. The length of the CDR3 is 15 residues. Germline CDR1 KGHSH, CDR2 LQKENI. CDR3 DNA sequence: TGTGCCAGCTCGCCACGGACTAGCGGACAAGAGACCCAGTACTTC. Protein sequence: CASSPRTSGQETQYF.